The 4 T cell receptor beta chains below were found in one sample sequenced in a study of molecular identifiers for immune sequencing clone quantification. Each CDR3 protein is one row after TCRdb ran MiXCR on the PCR reads. Here the sample spans tens of thousands of distinct CDR3 sequences, approximately 24% being singletons. Sequencing was done on a sample of naive CD8+ T cells from blood, with Jurkat cell RNA spiked in. Specified subset: FACS-sorted CD8+CD4-CCR7+CD45RA+ naive T cells. The origin of the receptors is a human donor in good health. Some libraries in this study had Jurkat cell RNA spiked in.

The CDR3 loop reads CASSEHQGRQETQYF. The CDR3 DNA reads as TGTGCCAGCAGTGAACACCAGGGGCGTCAAGAGACCCAGTACTTC. This chain connects TRBV25-1 to TRBJ2-5, with a tentative D call TRBD1 (6 bases). V was pared by 2 bases and J by 2 bases, with 12 bases between. Looked up from germline, CDR1 is MGHDK and CDR2 is SYGVNS. This CDR3 comprises 15 residues.

This clonotype was recorded at least ten times. This chain connects TRBV4-3 to TRBJ2-7; 7 bases agree with TRBD2. The V and J ends lost 4 bases and 7 bases, in that order; junction bases with no gene match: 13. The CDR3 is 15 residues long. CDR1 is LGHNA, CDR2 YSLEER, per germline. The CDR3 region has the DNA TGCGCCAGCAGCCCCCACGGGGGAGGGCCGGGAGAGCAGTACTTC. As protein: CASSPHGGGPGEQYF.

The gene calls are TRBV4-1 and TRBJ1-2; 11 bases map to TRBD1. The junction had 8 bases not matched to a gene; V was cut back by 1 base and J by 4 bases. Germline V gene lookup returns CDR1 MGHRA and CDR2 YSYEKL. The length of the CDR3 is 17 residues. The CDR3 is CASSQAHLGQGVYGYTF. CDR3 in DNA: TGCGCCAGCAGCCAAGCCCATTTGGGACAGGGGGTCTATGGCTACACCTTC.

The chain is built from TRBV20-1 and TRBJ2-5; a weak D match, TRBD1 (6 bases). CDR3 length: 15 residues. The ends were cut back, 5 bases at V and 2 bases at J, with 18 bases in the middle. Germline V gene data show CDR1 as DFQATT and CDR2 as SNEGSKA (reference sequence). As DNA, the CDR3 is TGCAGTGCTTCCGACCGGGACATACAACAAGAGACCCAGTACTTC. Protein product: CSASDRDIQQETQYF.